Reported below is one T cell receptor (beta chain). These data originate in a study of CD8+ T cells in alopecia areata. The treatment denotes: oral pan-JAK inhibitor, 5-10 mg twice daily. Looked up from germline, CDR1 is SEHNR and CDR2 is FQNEAQ (reference sequence). V was clipped by 4 bases and J by 3 bases, with 13 bases between them. The CDR3 spans 15 residues. Once RNA had been extracted, it was reverse transcribed into cDNA to act as the sequencing template. The repertoire was sequenced with immunoSEQ multiplex PCR; TCRdb's copy has only in-frame clones and lacks some. Of tens of thousands of clones in the sample, 25% to 35% were seen once.

The sequence was collected from a human donor with alopecia areata. The chain couples TRBV7-9 to TRBJ2-1, with D hard to call. The material sequenced was CD8+ T cells sorted from blood, taken at week 4, from a patient treated with tofacitinib. Here the CDR3 reads CASSSQGPDYNEQFF. CDR3 coding DNA: TGTGCCAGCAGCTCCCAAGGTCCAGACTACAATGAGCAGTTCTTC.